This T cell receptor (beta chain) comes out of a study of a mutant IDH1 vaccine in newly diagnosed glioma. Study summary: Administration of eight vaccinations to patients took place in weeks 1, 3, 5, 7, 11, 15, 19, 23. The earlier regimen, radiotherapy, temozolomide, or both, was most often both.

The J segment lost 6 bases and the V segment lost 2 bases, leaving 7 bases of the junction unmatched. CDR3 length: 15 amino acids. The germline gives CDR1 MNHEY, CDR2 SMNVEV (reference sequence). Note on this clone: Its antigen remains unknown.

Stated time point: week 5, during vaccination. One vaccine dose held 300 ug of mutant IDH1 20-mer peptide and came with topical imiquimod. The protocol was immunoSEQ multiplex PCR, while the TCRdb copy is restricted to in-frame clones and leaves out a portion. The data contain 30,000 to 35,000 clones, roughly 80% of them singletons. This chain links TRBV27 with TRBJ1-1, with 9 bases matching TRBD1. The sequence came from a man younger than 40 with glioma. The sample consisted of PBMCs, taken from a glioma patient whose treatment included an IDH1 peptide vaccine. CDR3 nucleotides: TGTGCCAGCAGTTTAGTGGGGACAGGGCGTTCTGAAGCTTTCTTT. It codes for CASSLVGTGRSEAFF.